The 29 T cell receptor beta chains below all came from one sample that was sequenced in a study of Ad26.COV2.S vaccination and SARS-CoV-2 variants. Using immunoSEQ multiplex PCR, the repertoire was profiled, and TCRdb retains in-frame clones only, with some absent. Of roughly 350,000 clones listed, 75% to 90% are singletons. The treatment: about 20 received Ad26.COV2.S at low or high dose, single or two shots; 5 received placebo; per-sample allocation not given. Sampling took place 63 days after the first vaccine or placebo injection. Material: peripheral blood, obtained in a trial of Ad26.COV2.S vaccine versus placebo. These receptor sequences come from a person aged 18 to 65 who received the Ad26.COV2.S COVID-19 vaccine or a placebo.

This chain joins TRBV7-9 and TRBJ2-1; D is unclear. CDR1 and CDR2 (germline): SEHNR, FQNEAQ (reference sequence). The CDR3 loop spans 13 amino acids. The ends were cut back, 1 base at V and 5 bases at J, with 6 bases in the middle. The CDR3 sequence: CASSLEGHNEQFF. As DNA, the CDR3 is TGTGCCAGCAGCTTAGAAGGTCACAATGAGCAGTTCTTC.

The rearrangement links TRBV21-1 to TRBJ2-2; the table's D gene call, TRBD2, was not cross checked with the DNA. TRBV21-1 is a recognized pseudogene. The length of the CDR3 is 18 residues. DNA for the CDR3: TGTGCCAGCAGCAAAGCCGATGTGACTAGCGGGGACACCGGGGAGCTGTTTTTT. This translates into CASSKADVTSGDTGELFF.

The chain combines TRBV9 with TRBJ2-1; the match to TRBD2 covers 9 bases. V shed 0 bases and J 9 bases; nucleotides not matched to a gene: 7. The CDR3 sequence is 15 residues long. Germline V gene lookup returns CDR1 SGDLS and CDR2 YYNGEE. CDR3 loop: CASSVAVAGDGEQFF. Written as DNA, the CDR3 is TGTGCCAGCAGCGTAGCTGTAGCGGGAGATGGTGAGCAGTTCTTC.

The chain combines TRBV4-1 with TRBJ2-4; 8 nucleotides align to TRBD2. J gave up 0 bases and V 1 base, and 2 bases lay outside the gene matches. Germline V lookup: CDR1 MGHRA, CDR2 YSYEKL. This CDR3 spans 16 amino acids. The CDR3 sequence is CASSQALAGAKNIQYF. CDR3 DNA: TGCGCCAGCAGCCAAGCGCTAGCGGGAGCCAAAAACATTCAGTACTTC.

This clone was picked up many times. The V and J genes are TRBV11-3 and TRBJ1-2; a possible D gene is TRBD1 (6 bases). The CDR3 has 12 residues. Between the trimmed V and J ends, which lost 4 bases and 7 bases, there was a span of 10 bases. The V gene's germline CDR1 is SGHNT and CDR2 YENEEA. Here the CDR3 reads CASSSGQPGYTF. The CDR3 nucleotides read TGTGCCAGCAGCTCAGGACAGCCTGGCTACACCTTC.

The chain recombines TRBV12-3 or TRBV12-4 with TRBJ1-3; 7 nucleotides line up with TRBD1. Unmatched junction bases numbered 4, after V lost 8 bases and J lost 3 bases. This CDR3 has 13 amino acids. CDR3 residues: CASEQGVGNTIYF. DNA of the CDR3: TGTGCCAGCGAGCAGGGGGTTGGAAACACCATATATTTT.

V and J are TRBV6-2 or TRBV6-3 and TRBJ1-2; maybe TRBD1 (6 bases). The CDR3 has 15 amino acids. Germline V gene sequence: CDR1 MNHEY, CDR2 SVGEGT. The V gene lost 2 bases and the J gene lost 5 bases, with 15 bases spanning the gap. As DNA, the CDR3 is TGTGCCAGCAGTTACGTAGGAGACAGGAGATATGGCTACACCTTC. Encoded protein: CASSYVGDRRYGYTF.

The chain couples TRBV11-2 to TRBJ2-1, with a tentative D call TRBD2 (5 bases). Germline values: CDR1 SGHAT, CDR2 FQNNGV. Trimming shortened V by 5 bases and J by 10 bases, and 18 bases separated the two germline ends. This CDR3 has 14 residues. The CDR3 DNA sequence: TGTGCCAGCAGCCCCAAGAGAGCGGAGCGGGAGCAGTTCTTC. Translated, it gives CASSPKRAEREQFF.

J is TRBJ1-6 and V is TRBV27; D remains unclear. The CDR3 covers 15 residues. Trimming took 0 bases from V and 10 from J, leaving 13 bases between them. Per germline, CDR1 MNHEY and CDR2 SMNVEV (reference sequence). The DNA for the CDR3 is TGTGCCAGCAGTTTATCGCGGGGAAGGGAATCACCCCTCCACTTT. This sequence encodes CASSLSRGRESPLHF.

The rearrangement links TRBV15 to TRBJ1-2, with D perhaps TRBD1 (5 bases). The V and J ends lost 5 bases and 4 bases respectively, with 17 bases between them. The CDR3 consists of 15 residues. Germline V gives CDR1 LNHNV, CDR2 YYDKDF (reference sequence). CDR3 sequence reads: CATSQGGVVSYGYTF. CDR3 DNA: TGTGCCACCAGCCAGGGCGGGGTTGTTTCCTATGGCTACACCTTC.

The chain links TRBV6-1 to TRBJ2-7; 7 bases are a match to TRBD2. Germline CDR1 and CDR2: MNHNS and SASEGT. The ends lost 4 bases at V and 2 bases at J; junction bases unmatched: 17. The CDR3 has 18 residues. This CDR3 is CASSGKRGERGTTYEQYF. CDR3 nucleotide sequence: TGTGCCAGCAGTGGTAAACGGGGAGAGCGGGGAACGACCTACGAGCAGTACTTC.

The chain recombines TRBV15 with TRBJ1-3; D remains ambiguous. The V and J ends lost 0 bases and 3 bases respectively, with 12 bases between them. The CDR3 consists of 16 residues. Germline lookup yields CDR1 LNHNV and CDR2 YYDKDF (reference sequence). The CDR3 DNA follows: TGTGCCACCAGCAGAGAGATCCCCGCGGGTGGAAACACCATATATTTT. Protein product: CATSREIPAGGNTIYF.

V and J are TRBV20-1 and TRBJ1-4; no reliable D call. The CDR3 has 11 amino acids. From germline, CDR1 is DFQATT and CDR2 SNEGSKA (reference sequence). The V and J ends lost 7 bases and 8 bases respectively, with 11 bases between them. The CDR3 is CSVGRREKLFF. Written as DNA, the CDR3 is TGCAGTGTAGGGCGGCGGGAAAAACTGTTTTTT.

CDR3 residues: CASSVDLGNYGYTF. DNA of the CDR3: TGTGCCAGCAGCGTAGACCTGGGGAACTATGGCTACACCTTC. The chain combines TRBV9 with TRBJ1-2, with D unresolved. CDR3 length: 14 amino acids. CDR1 is SGDLS, CDR2 YYNGEE, per germline. Trimming left V 0 bases short and J 2 bases short, with 8 bases between.

The chain has TRBV3-1 (or the pseudogene TRBV3-2) and TRBJ1-1; D remains unclear. Germline CDR1 is LGHDT and CDR2 is YNNKEL (reference sequence). The CDR3 is 15 residues long. V was shortened by 1 base and J by 0 bases, with 9 bases between the two germline ends. CDR3: CASSQGSKLNTEAFF. DNA for the CDR3: TGTGCCAGCAGCCAAGGATCCAAGCTGAACACTGAAGCTTTCTTT.

The chain is built from TRBV4-1 and TRBJ2-7; D assignment may be TRBD1 or TRBD2 (5 bases each). Looked up from germline, CDR1 is MGHRA and CDR2 is YSYEKL. V was clipped by 4 bases and J by 0 bases, with 13 bases between them. There are 15 residues in the CDR3. CDR3 coding DNA: TGCGCCAGCAGCCGCCGGGACGTGAGCTCCTACGAGCAGTACTTC. Encoded protein: CASSRRDVSSYEQYF.

V and J are TRBV30 and TRBJ1-6; 9 nucleotides align to TRBD1. Germline-derived CDR1 and CDR2 are GTSNPN and SVGIG (reference sequence). J gave up 6 bases and V 2 bases, and 5 bases lay outside the gene matches. CDR3 length: 15 amino acids. The CDR3: CAWSSLDRGNSPLHF. As DNA, the CDR3 is TGTGCCTGGAGTTCTCTGGACAGGGGTAATTCACCCCTCCACTTT.

J is TRBJ2-1 and V is TRBV10-3, with 9 bases matching TRBD1. The CDR3 totals 19 residues. After removal of 0 bases from V and 4 bases from J, the junction contained 13 bases not matched to a gene. The germline V gene encodes CDR1 ENHRY and CDR2 SYGVKD. As DNA, the CDR3 is TGTGCCATCAGTGAGTCGATGGACAGGGGATTTCGCGATTACAATGAGCAGTTCTTC. Its protein is CAISESMDRGFRDYNEQFF.

The chain uses TRBV18 and TRBJ2-3, with a possible D match to TRBD2 (5 bases). The V gene's germline CDR1 is KGHSH and CDR2 LQKENI. Trimming took off 3 bases at V and 2 bases at J, with 12 bases between the two ends. This CDR3 region has 15 residues. CDR3 nucleotide sequence: TGTGCCAGCTCACCTAATGAGGGTCTCACAGATACGCAGTATTTT. Protein: CASSPNEGLTDTQYF.

The V gene is TRBV28, the J gene TRBJ1-3; no clear D. This CDR3 contains 16 residues. Trimming left V 2 bases short and J 3 bases short, with 14 bases between. CDR1 MDHEN and CDR2 SYDVKM come from the germline V gene. Here the CDR3 reads CASSLLDAAGGNTIYF. The CDR3 DNA sequence: TGTGCCAGCAGTTTACTCGACGCCGCTGGTGGAAACACCATATATTTT. Full variable domain (missing parts from reference TRBV28 and TRBJ1-3): DVKVTQSSRYLVKRTGEKVFLECVQDMDHENMFWYRQDPGLGLRLIYFSYDVKMKEKGDIPEGYSVSREKKERFSLILESASTNQTSMYLCASSLLDAAGGNTIYFGEGSWLTVV.

CDR3 coding DNA: TGTGCCAGCAGTTTAGCGGGGGCTAACGAGGATACGCAGTATTTT. This codes for CASSLAGANEDTQYF. The chain recombines TRBV28 with TRBJ2-3; possibly TRBD2 for D (7 bases). This CDR3 contains 15 residues. The germline V gene encodes CDR1 MDHEN and CDR2 SYDVKM. Trimming left V 2 bases short and J 6 bases short, with 15 bases between.

The CDR3 coding sequence is TGTGCCAGCAGCTGGAATCTAGATAATGAAAAACTGTTTTTT. Encoded protein: CASSWNLDNEKLFF. The genes are TRBV7-8 and TRBJ1-4; no reliable D call. Between the trimmed V and J ends, which lost 4 bases and 4 bases, there was a span of 10 bases. The CDR3 spans 14 residues. The germline V gene encodes CDR1 SGHVS and CDR2 FQNEAQ. The full variable domain, with the rest looked up from reference TRBV7-8 and TRBJ1-4, is GAGVSQSPRYKVAKRGQDVALRCDPISGHVSLFWYQQALGQGPEFLTYFQNEAQLDKSGLPSDRFFAERPEGSVSTLKIQRTQQEDSAVYLCASSWNLDNEKLFFGSGTQLSVL.

J is TRBJ2-7 and V is TRBV27, with 8 bases lining up with TRBD1. This CDR3 has 15 amino acids. J lost 5 bases, V lost 0 bases, and 6 bases had no gene match. Per the germline V gene, CDR1 is MNHEY and CDR2 is SMNVEV (reference sequence). The CDR3, as DNA: TGTGCCAGCAGTTTATCGTTCCCGGGACAGGACGAGCAGTACTTC. It yields the protein CASSLSFPGQDEQYF.

This clone was detected only a few times. The chain links TRBV9 to TRBJ2-1; TRBD2 matches 8 bases. CDR1 SGDLS and CDR2 YYNGEE come from the germline V gene. This CDR3 has 15 residues. J gave up 6 bases and V 4 bases, and 9 bases lay outside the gene matches. In DNA, the CDR3 is TGTGCCAGCAGCCCTCTCTCGGGGGGGGGCAATGAGCAGTTCTTC. It is translated as CASSPLSGGGNEQFF.

This rearrangement joins TRBV7-2 to TRBJ2-1, with 12 bases fitting TRBD1. Per the germline V gene, CDR1 is SGHTA and CDR2 is FQGNSA. The J segment lost 9 bases and the V segment lost 1 base, leaving 7 bases of the junction unmatched. The CDR3 is 16 amino acids. The CDR3 loop reads CASSLGGTGGAGEQFF. The CDR3 nucleotides are TGTGCCAGCAGCTTAGGCGGGACAGGGGGCGCGGGTGAGCAGTTCTTC.

V and J are TRBV11-1 and TRBJ2-5; 7 nucleotides match TRBD1. CDR1 is SGHAT and CDR2 is FQDESV in the germline V gene (reference sequence). The CDR3 loop spans 13 amino acids. The junction had 9 bases not matched to a gene; V was cut back by 5 bases and J by 9 bases. The CDR3 DNA reads TGTGCCAGCAGCACCTGGACAGGCGGTGCCCAGTACTTC. Translated: CASSTWTGGAQYF.

The chain recombines TRBV18 with TRBJ1-3, with unresolved D. In germline, CDR1 is KGHSH, CDR2 LQKENI. The CDR3 is 18 amino acids. V lost 1 base and J lost 0, with 16 bases in between. CDR3: CASSPLNVRTFSGNTIYF. For the CDR3, the DNA is TGTGCCAGCTCACCACTGAATGTCAGAACCTTCTCTGGAAACACCATATATTTT.

The chain combines TRBV19 with TRBJ2-1; no reliable D call. The germline gives CDR1 LNHDA, CDR2 SQIVND (reference sequence). The CDR3 consists of 15 residues. V was pared by 4 bases and J by 5 bases, with 15 bases between. Written as DNA, the CDR3 is TGTGCCAGTAGTAGGACCGTCGGCTTAAACAATGAGCAGTTCTTC. Translated, it gives CASSRTVGLNNEQFF. Supplemented by reference TRBV19 and TRBJ2-1, the full variable domain reads DGGITQSPKYLFRKEGQNVTLSCEQNLNHDAMYWYRQDPGQGLRLIYYSQIVNDFQKGDIAEGYSVSREKKESFPLTVTSAQKNPTAFYLCASSRTVGLNNEQFFGPGTRLTVL.

V gene TRBV5-6 combines with J gene TRBJ1-1, with D hard to call. Trimming left V 4 bases short and J 7 bases short, with 11 bases between. This CDR3 contains 12 residues. Germline V gives CDR1 SGHDT, CDR2 YYEEEE. This chain's CDR3 is CASSPGPVEAFF. The CDR3 bases are TGTGCCAGCAGCCCCGGGCCTGTTGAAGCTTTCTTT.